This entry lists 4 T cell receptor beta chains sequenced from one sample in a study of somatic mutations in cytotoxic T cells in rheumatoid arthritis. The repertoire was sequenced with immunoSEQ multiplex PCR; TCRdb's copy has only in-frame clones and lacks some. The profile shows 18,000 or so clones, around four fifths of them singletons. The sample comprised CD8+ T cells sorted from blood. The receptors derive from a woman between 55 and 75 years old in good health.

This chain links TRBV7-6 with TRBJ2-7; D uncertain. Trimming left V 1 base short and J 3 bases short, with 7 bases between. The CDR3 is 13 residues long. Germline V CDR1 and CDR2: SGHVS, FNYEAQ. CDR3 region: CASSLEGGYEQYF. The CDR3 DNA reads TGTGCCAGCAGCTTAGAGGGCGGCTACGAGCAGTACTTC.

V gene TRBV5-4 combines with J gene TRBJ2-7, with 8 bases that match TRBD1. The CDR3 consists of 14 residues. Germline values: CDR1 SGHNT, CDR2 YYREEE (reference sequence). J gave up 0 bases and V 7 bases, and 6 bases lay outside the gene matches. The CDR3 DNA is TGTGCCAGCGGCGACAGGGGCAACTCCTACGAGCAGTACTTC. Residues: CASGDRGNSYEQYF.

This chain uses TRBV2 with TRBJ2-1, with 7 bases fitting TRBD2. The CDR3 runs to 14 residues. Losses at the gene ends were 4 bases for V and 6 bases for J; bases not matched to a gene: 6. The germline CDR1 and CDR2 sequences are SNHLY and FYNNEI. The CDR3 DNA reads TGTGCCAGCAGTGGTCTAGCGGACACCAATGAGCAGTTCTTC. It encodes CASSGLADTNEQFF.

CDR3 region: CASSPDSSGYGYTF. In DNA, the CDR3 is TGTGCCAGCAGTCCTGACAGCTCGGGATATGGCTACACCTTC. This chain connects TRBV27 to TRBJ1-2, with D tentatively TRBD1 (5 bases). V dropped 5 bases and J dropped 5 bases, with 15 bases sitting between them. Germline-derived CDR1 and CDR2 are MNHEY and SMNVEV (reference sequence). The CDR3 has 14 amino acids.